This is a list of T cell receptor beta chains from one sample in a study of regulatory T cells in long-lasting Graves disease. TCRdb independently ran MiXCR on the multiplex PCR reads; one entry per CDR3 protein. The sample consists of about 660,000 distinct CDR3 sequences, around 32% of them appearing once. The input for sequencing was peripheral blood mononuclear cells (PBMCs), taken when the disease was refractory, from a patient treated with antithyroid drugs. Receptors were obtained from a female donor with Graves disease. The CDR3 runs from the conserved cysteine through the conserved F or W. D genes are given only for firm matches. Size values are once, few and many counts, or a class for expanded clones, and some rows have none.

J gene	V gene	D gene	clone size	CDR3 protein	CDR3 DNA
TRBJ1-6	TRBV20-1	.	few	CSARGRLDSYNSPLHF	TGCAGTGCTAGGGGTCGGCTCGACAGCTATAATTCACCCCTCCACTTT
TRBJ1-6	TRBV27	TRBD1	few	CASSPETGGGNSPLHF	TGTGCCAGCAGTCCGGAGACAGGGGGCGGTAATTCACCCCTCCACTTT
TRBJ1-4	TRBV28	.	.	CASRPPTKGSEKLFF	TGTGCCAGCAGACCTCCAACCAAGGGGAGTGAAAAACTGTTTTTT
TRBJ2-5	TRBV7-9	.	.	CASSFWRQETQYF	TGTGCCAGCAGCTTCTGGAGGCAAGAGACCCAGTACTTC
TRBJ1-2	TRBV27	.	.	CASSPQPPGGSYGYTF	TGTGCCAGCAGTCCACAACCGCCGGGGGGATCCTATGGCTACACCTTC
TRBJ1-1	TRBV11-2	.	.	CASRVSANTEAFF	TGTGCCAGCAGGGTCTCGGCGAACACTGAAGCTTTCTTT
TRBJ2-5	TRBV20-1	.	.	CSASSAALGETRYF	TGCAGTGCTAGCTCTGCTGCGCTTGGGGAGACCCGGTACTTC
TRBJ1-2	TRBV18	.	few	CASSPLTGDANYGYTF	TGTGCCAGCTCACCTCTGACAGGAGATGCTAACTATGGCTACACCTTC
TRBJ1-2	TRBV18	TRBD1	.	CASSPQTGIYGYTF	TGTGCCAGCTCACCACAGACAGGGATCTATGGCTACACCTTC
TRBJ2-7	TRBV10-3	.	.	CAISERGPYEQYF	TGTGCCATCAGTGAAAGAGGACCCTACGAGCAGTACTTC
TRBJ1-5	TRBV6-1	.	few	CATTLADRSNQPQHF	TGTGCCACGACACTCGCGGACCGTAGCAATCAGCCCCAGCATTTT
TRBJ1-1	TRBV6-1	.	.	CASKQIDTEAFF	TGTGCCAGCAAACAGATCGACACTGAAGCTTTCTTT
TRBJ1-2	TRBV12-3/TRBV12-4	.	.	CASSRLAGYTF	TGTGCCAGCAGCAGACTGGCGGGCTACACCTTC
TRBJ1-1	TRBV2	TRBD1	few	CASRTQGAETEAFF	TGTGCCAGCAGGACACAGGGGGCTGAGACTGAAGCTTTCTTT
TRBJ1-1	TRBV5-1	.	.	CASRRGEIDAEAFF	TGCGCCAGCAGAAGGGGGGAGATAGACGCTGAAGCTTTCTTT
TRBJ2-2	TRBV6-1	.	.	CASRTPGGSGLRGELFF	TGTGCCAGCAGGACTCCCGGTGGTAGCGGTTTACGTGGGGAGCTGTTTTTT
TRBJ1-5	TRBV20-1	TRBD1	few	CSAISSGQGGQPQHF	TGCAGTGCTATTAGTTCTGGACAGGGGGGTCAGCCCCAGCATTTT
TRBJ2-5	TRBV7-6	.	.	CASSPKGGGRLGETQYF	TGTGCCAGCAGCCCAAAGGGAGGGGGCCGACTTGGGGAGACCCAGTACTTC
TRBJ1-4	TRBV28	.	.	CASSPFLANEKLFF	TGTGCCAGCAGTCCCTTTTTGGCTAATGAAAAACTGTTTTTT
TRBJ2-7	TRBV11-3	.	.	CASSSDTGGREQYF	TGTGCCAGCAGCTCCGATACGGGGGGCCGGGAGCAGTACTTC
TRBJ1-2	TRBV20-1	TRBD1	few	CSAFRGTYGYTF	TGCAGTGCTTTCAGGGGGACGTATGGCTACACCTTC
TRBJ1-5	TRBV6-1	.	few	CASRKEYSNQPQHF	TGTGCCAGCAGAAAAGAGTATAGCAATCAGCCCCAGCATTTT
TRBJ1-4	TRBV12-3/TRBV12-4	.	many	CATTTDATTNEKLFF	TGTGCCACCACGACCGACGCTACGACTAATGAAAAACTGTTTTTT
TRBJ2-5	TRBV30	TRBD2	few	CAWSVRSSGAQETQYF	TGTGCCTGGAGTGTACGGTCTAGCGGGGCCCAAGAGACCCAGTACTTC
TRBJ2-5	TRBV29-1	TRBD2	few	CSVVGLAGGVETQYF	TGCAGCGTTGTAGGGCTAGCGGGGGGAGTAGAGACCCAGTACTTC
TRBJ1-5	TRBV6-1	TRBD1	.	CASSTIGTGVQPQHF	TGTGCCAGCAGCACAATCGGGACAGGGGTCCAGCCCCAGCATTTT
TRBJ1-5	TRBV30	.	many	CAWSSEGDQPQHF	TGTGCCTGGAGTTCGGAGGGGGATCAGCCCCAGCATTTT
TRBJ1-2	TRBV28	.	.	CASSRQGSNYSYTF	TGTGCCAGCAGCCGGCAGGGGTCGAACTATAGCTACACCTTC
TRBJ2-3	TRBV6-2/TRBV6-3	TRBD2	.	CASSMTSGSPDTQYF	TGTGCCAGCAGTATGACTAGCGGGAGTCCAGATACGCAGTATTTT
TRBJ2-5	TRBV2	TRBD2	many	CASKRGLAVQETQYF	TGTGCCAGCAAGAGAGGACTAGCGGTCCAAGAGACCCAGTACTTC
TRBJ2-5	TRBV20-1	.	few	CSAIGWRETQYF	TGCAGTGCTATCGGCTGGCGCGAGACCCAGTACTTC
TRBJ2-5	TRBV29-1	TRBD2	.	CSVGTSGAQETQYF	TGCAGCGTGGGGACTAGCGGGGCTCAAGAGACCCAGTACTTC
TRBJ2-7	TRBV11-2	.	once	CASSKPGRSSYEQYF	TGTGCCAGCAGCAAACCGGGACGGAGCTCCTACGAGCAGTACTTC
TRBJ1-6	TRBV20-1	TRBD1	few	CSAGTGDGNSPLHF	TGCAGTGCCGGGACAGGGGATGGGAATTCACCCCTCCACTTT
TRBJ1-6	TRBV20-1	.	.	CSARGSPLHF	TGCAGTGCTAGAGGCTCACCCCTCCACTTT
TRBJ2-2	TRBV20-1	TRBD2	.	CSARDKREVMRNTGELFF	TGCAGTGCTAGAGATAAGCGGGAGGTTATGAGGAACACCGGGGAGCTGTTTTTT
TRBJ1-5	TRBV6-1	.	.	CASSEVTTYQPQHF	TGTGCCAGCAGTGAAGTGACGACCTATCAGCCCCAGCATTTT
TRBJ1-6	TRBV30	.	.	CAWSRSAVYNSPLHF	TGTGCCTGGAGTCGTTCGGCAGTCTATAATTCACCCCTCCACTTT
TRBJ1-1	TRBV7-9	TRBD1	.	CASSQGDRGIPEAFF	TGCGCCAGCAGCCAGGGGGACAGGGGCATTCCTGAAGCTTTCTTT
TRBJ2-2	TRBV27	TRBD1	.	CASSTRTGVTGELFF	TGTGCCAGCAGTACCCGGACAGGGGTGACCGGGGAGCTGTTTTTT
TRBJ1-1	TRBV18	.	.	CASSPVPDTEAFF	TGTGCCAGCTCACCAGTGCCGGACACTGAAGCTTTCTTT
TRBJ1-5	TRBV20-1	.	few	CSASVWIGVPSNQPQHF	TGCAGTGCTAGTGTGTGGATTGGGGTTCCTAGCAATCAGCCCCAGCATTTT
TRBJ1-1	TRBV6-1	TRBD1	few	CASSTSGDRKAFF	TGTGCCAGCAGTACCAGTGGGGACAGGAAAGCTTTCTTT
TRBJ1-1	TRBV20-1	.	.	CSAREPTLGTEAFF	TGCAGTGCTAGAGAACCAACCCTCGGCACTGAAGCTTTCTTT
TRBJ1-6	TRBV6-2/TRBV6-3	TRBD1	few	CASSYGQAGNSPLHF	TGTGCCAGCAGTTACGGACAGGCGGGAAATTCACCCCTCCACTTT
TRBJ1-1	TRBV6-1	TRBD1	few	CASSGRDRGGWAEAFF	TGTGCCAGCAGTGGACGGGACAGGGGAGGATGGGCTGAAGCTTTCTTT